Shown below are 9 T cell receptor beta chains from a single sample sequenced in a study of identical twins. TCRdb re-derived calls from the 5' RACE reads in MiXCR, one entry per CDR3 protein. The sample holds around 340,000 distinct CDR3 sequences; roughly an eighth are singletons and the top ten take more than 6%. A further study also used this sample, focusing on yellow fever vaccine responses in identical twins.

The material sequenced was CD8+ T cells sorted from blood. The receptors shown here come from a woman aged 18-35 years in good health.

The gene calls are TRBV11-2 and TRBJ2-5; 12 positions agree with TRBD2. This CDR3 comprises 17 residues. Germline CDR1 is SGHAT and CDR2 is FQNNGV. J lost 2 bases, V lost 5 bases, and 9 bases had no gene match. CDR3 amino acids: CASSHPGTSGFQETQYF. Here the CDR3 DNA reads TGTGCCAGCAGCCACCCCGGGACTAGCGGGTTTCAAGAGACCCAGTACTTC.

V usage is TRBV5-6 and J usage is TRBJ2-1; TRBD2 matches at 9 bases. The V and J ends lost 7 bases and 8 bases, in that order; junction bases with no gene match: 10. This CDR3 contains 14 residues. The germline V gene has CDR1 SGHDT and CDR2 YYEEEE. CDR3 nucleotides: TGTGCCAGCGACATAGCGGGAGTAGTATATGAGCAGTTCTTC. Translation: CASDIAGVVYEQFF.

V and J are TRBV7-9 and TRBJ2-5; D is ambiguous. The CDR3 runs 12 residues. The germline V and J ends were trimmed by 5 bases and 3 bases, with 7 bases remaining between them. CDR1 is SEHNR and CDR2 is FQNEAQ in the germline V gene (reference sequence). Here the CDR3 reads CASSPIEETQYF. The CDR3 DNA reads as TGTGCCAGCAGCCCAATCGAAGAGACCCAGTACTTC. Variable domain in full (rest from reference TRBV7-9 and TRBJ2-5): DTGVSQNPRHKITKRGQNVTFRCDPISEHNRLYWYRQTLGQGPEFLTYFQNEAQLEKSRLLSDRFSAERPKGSFSTLEIQRTEQGDSAMYLCASSPIEETQYFGPGTRLLVL.

The CDR3 DNA is TGTGCCAGCAGTTACGAGTCGGTGAACACTGAAGCTTTCTTT. Amino acid sequence: CASSYESVNTEAFF. This rearrangement joins TRBV6-5 to TRBJ1-1; D gene ambiguous. Germline V gene lookup returns CDR1 MNHEY and CDR2 SVGAGI. CDR3 size: 14 residues. V lost 2 bases to trimming and J lost 0 bases, with 7 bases between them.

This clonotype has just a few counts. This chain uses TRBV10-2 with TRBJ2-1; D uncertain. The germline gives CDR1 WSHSY, CDR2 SAAADI. The germline V and J ends were trimmed by 8 bases and 10 bases, with 12 bases remaining between them. This CDR3 contains 11 residues. The CDR3 is CASFAGAEQFF. The CDR3 region has the DNA TGCGCCAGCTTTGCTGGAGCGGAGCAGTTCTTC.

About this clonotype: The junction does not match germline at one end; this may be a read error. This rearrangement joins TRBV10-3 to TRBJ2-2; 7 bases fit TRBD2. This CDR3 contains 13 residues. CDR1 is ENHRY and CDR2 is SYGVKD in the germline V gene. This chain's CDR3 is CALSGAVTGELFF. The CDR3 nucleotides read TGTGCCCTCAGCGGGGCCGTCACCGGGGAGCTGTTTTTT.

The genes are TRBV7-8 and TRBJ1-5; possibly TRBD1 for D (5 bases). Germline V lookup: CDR1 SGHVS, CDR2 FQNEAQ. This CDR3 is built from 16 residues. V shed 3 bases and J shed 0 bases, with 12 bases lying between them. CDR3: CASSFGGAFSNQPQHF. The DNA for the CDR3 is TGTGCCAGCAGCTTTGGGGGTGCCTTTAGCAATCAGCCCCAGCATTTT. The variable domain in full, with the rest retrieved from reference TRBV7-8 and TRBJ1-5, is GAGVSQSPRYKVAKRGQDVALRCDPISGHVSLFWYQQALGQGPEFLTYFQNEAQLDKSGLPSDRFFAERPEGSVSTLKIQRTQQEDSAVYLCASSFGGAFSNQPQHFGDGTRLSIL.

The chain links TRBV6-1 to TRBJ1-1; 7 bases are shared with TRBD1. Germline CDR1 is MNHNS and CDR2 is SASEGT. The CDR3 spans 15 residues. V gave up 6 bases and J gave up 4 bases; unmatched junction bases: 11. CDR3 DNA sequence: TGTGCCAGCAGCCAAGGGGACAGAGGGAGCACTGAAGCTTTCTTT. Its protein is CASSQGDRGSTEAFF.

This clonotype was counted many times. The rearrangement uses TRBV6-2 or TRBV6-3 and TRBJ2-1; 10 positions match TRBD2. Per germline, CDR1 MNHEY and CDR2 SVGEGT. The V gene end was trimmed by 6 bases and the J gene end by 1 base; junction bases not matched to a gene: 12. The CDR3 spans 18 residues. The CDR3 DNA reads TGTGCCAGCAGCCGTCCCGGGACTAGCGCCTATTCCTACAATGAGCAGTTCTTC. Protein product: CASSRPGTSAYSYNEQFF.